This is a list of T cell receptor beta chains from one sample in a study of blood T cells in healthy people across ages. A single record per CDR3 protein comes from TCRdb applying MiXCR to the 5' RACE reads. The table lists more than 750,000 distinct CDR3 sequences, almost 30% of them singletons. The same specimen was also included in a second study, on T cells of mothers and their children.

Sequenced sample: blood. These receptors all stem from a woman in her thirties or forties in good health. Each CDR3 is given with its conserved first and last residue. D genes are given only for firm matches. Clone sizes are given selectively: once, few, many, or a class where the clone is expanded.

abundance: few
d_gene: .
v_gene: TRBV19
j_gene: TRBJ1-5
len: 16
CDR3nt: TGTGCCAGTATAGTGAGGGACGGCATACTCAATCAGCCCCAGCATTTT
CDR3aa: CASIVRDGILNQPQHF

abundance: .
d_gene: TRBD2
v_gene: TRBV12-3/TRBV12-4
j_gene: TRBJ2-3
len: 14
CDR3nt: TGTGCCAGCAGTACGGGCGGGGGAGCAGATATGCAGTATTTT
CDR3aa: CASSTGGGADMQYF

abundance: few
d_gene: TRBD1
v_gene: TRBV12-3/TRBV12-4
j_gene: TRBJ2-2
len: 15
CDR3nt: TGTGCCAGCAGTCCTGGGACAGGGTCTACCGGGGAGCTGTTTTTT
CDR3aa: CASSPGTGSTGELFF

abundance: .
d_gene: .
v_gene: TRBV5-4
j_gene: TRBJ2-7
len: 15
CDR3nt: TGTGCCAGCAGCTTGTCCACCGGGCAATCCTACGAGCAGTACTTC
CDR3aa: CASSLSTGQSYEQYF

abundance: many
d_gene: .
v_gene: TRBV3-1
j_gene: TRBJ1-2
len: 14
CDR3nt: TGTGCCAGCAGCCAAGATACAGGGTGGATTGGCTACACCTTC
CDR3aa: CASSQDTGWIGYTF

abundance: .
d_gene: TRBD1
v_gene: TRBV7-9
j_gene: TRBJ2-7
len: 16
CDR3nt: TGTGCCAGCAGCTTAGGGAGAGGGACAGAGACTAACGAGCAGTACTTC
CDR3aa: CASSLGRGTETNEQYF

abundance: few
d_gene: .
v_gene: TRBV7-9
j_gene: TRBJ1-1
len: 12
CDR3nt: TGTGCCAGCAGCTGGACAGCTATTGAAGCTTTCTTT
CDR3aa: CASSWTAIEAFF

abundance: once
d_gene: .
v_gene: TRBV29-1
j_gene: TRBJ1-6
len: 15
CDR3nt: TGCAGCGTTGGGGGGGGATGGGGTATGAATTCACCCCTCCACTTT
CDR3aa: CSVGGGWGMNSPLHF

abundance: few
d_gene: TRBD2
v_gene: TRBV7-2
j_gene: TRBJ2-1
len: 18
CDR3nt: TGTGCCAGCAGCCTACGGACTAGCGGGGGGGATTATTACAATGAGCAGTTCTTC
CDR3aa: CASSLRTSGGDYYNEQFF

abundance: few
d_gene: TRBD1
v_gene: TRBV9
j_gene: TRBJ2-7
len: 15
CDR3nt: TGTGCCAGCAGCGTATACGGGACAGGGGGCGACGAGCAGTACTTC
CDR3aa: CASSVYGTGGDEQYF

abundance: .
d_gene: .
v_gene: TRBV12-3/TRBV12-4
j_gene: TRBJ1-1
len: 15
CDR3nt: TGTGCCAGCAGCCGGTGGGGCAGCATGAACACTGAAGCTTTCTTT
CDR3aa: CASSRWGSMNTEAFF

abundance: few
d_gene: .
v_gene: TRBV5-1
j_gene: TRBJ1-4
len: 16
CDR3nt: TGCGCCAGCAGCTTTTCGAGACAGACAACTAATGAAAAACTGTTTTTT
CDR3aa: CASSFSRQTTNEKLFF

abundance: few
d_gene: TRBD1
v_gene: TRBV5-1
j_gene: TRBJ1-1
len: 15
CDR3nt: TGCGCCAGCAGCTCATCCGGGACAGGGATCACTGAAGCTTTCTTT
CDR3aa: CASSSSGTGITEAFF

abundance: .
d_gene: .
v_gene: TRBV4-2
j_gene: TRBJ2-1
len: 15
CDR3nt: TGTGCCAGCAGCCAAAGACTGTACTCCTACAATGAGCAGTTCTTC
CDR3aa: CASSQRLYSYNEQFF

abundance: .
d_gene: .
v_gene: TRBV12-3/TRBV12-4
j_gene: TRBJ1-5
len: 16
CDR3nt: TGTGCCAGCAGTACAGGACAATTAGTTCAGAGTCAGCCCCAGCATTTT
CDR3aa: CASSTGQLVQSQPQHF

abundance: few
d_gene: TRBD1
v_gene: TRBV5-1
j_gene: TRBJ2-1
len: 14
CDR3nt: TGCGCCAGCAGCCCTAACAGGGGGCGGAATGAGCAGTTCTTC
CDR3aa: CASSPNRGRNEQFF

abundance: few
d_gene: .
v_gene: TRBV9
j_gene: TRBJ1-1
len: 14
CDR3nt: TGTGCCAGCAGCTTGGGGGGAACGGACACTGAAGCTTTCTTT
CDR3aa: CASSLGGTDTEAFF

abundance: few
d_gene: TRBD1
v_gene: TRBV6-6
j_gene: TRBJ2-6
len: 15
CDR3nt: TGTGCCAGCAGGCACAGGGGGGCGGGGGCCAACGTCCTGACTTTC
CDR3aa: CASRHRGAGANVLTF

abundance: .
d_gene: TRBD1
v_gene: TRBV6-5
j_gene: TRBJ1-1
len: 17
CDR3nt: TGTGCCAGCAGTTACTTGGGACAGGCTAGGAAGGGGACTGAAGCTTTCTTT
CDR3aa: CASSYLGQARKGTEAFF

abundance: few
d_gene: TRBD1
v_gene: TRBV3-1
j_gene: TRBJ2-6
len: 16
CDR3nt: TGTGCCAGCAGCCTATTGACAGGGGCCGGGGCCAACGTCCTGACTTTC
CDR3aa: CASSLLTGAGANVLTF

abundance: many
d_gene: .
v_gene: TRBV29-1
j_gene: TRBJ1-2
len: 15
CDR3nt: TGCAGCGTTGACCGGGGACCGCAGGGTGTGAGCGGCTACACCTTC
CDR3aa: CSVDRGPQGVSGYTF

abundance: .
d_gene: .
v_gene: TRBV28
j_gene: TRBJ1-6
len: 13
CDR3nt: TGTGCCAGCAGACACGACGGTAATTCACCCCTCCACTTT
CDR3aa: CASRHDGNSPLHF

abundance: .
d_gene: .
v_gene: TRBV29-1
j_gene: TRBJ2-1
len: 11
CDR3nt: TGCAGCGTCGTGAGGGACAATGAGCGGTTCTTC
CDR3aa: CSVVRDNERFF

abundance: .
d_gene: .
v_gene: TRBV7-2
j_gene: TRBJ2-3
len: 13
CDR3nt: TGTGCCAGCAGCCCCCCATCAAAAGATACGCAGTATTTT
CDR3aa: CASSPPSKDTQYF

abundance: many
d_gene: TRBD1
v_gene: TRBV28
j_gene: TRBJ1-5
len: 14
CDR3nt: TGTGCCAGCAGACCGACAGGGTCGCGTCAGCCCCAGCATTTT
CDR3aa: CASRPTGSRQPQHF